These 15 T cell receptor beta chains came from one sample sequenced in a study of T cells expressing NK-cell markers. From its re-call of the 5' RACE reads, TCRdb lists each CDR3 protein once, without DNA. In total, the table holds about 32,000 distinct CDR3 sequences. The sequenced sample consisted of blood T cells: a sorted CD56 or NKG2C T cell subset, CD4+ or CD8+ T cells, or bulk PBMC T cells (not recorded which). The receptors originated from a woman aged 18 to 75 in good health.

The rearrangement uses TRBV29-1 and TRBJ2-7; as DNA is missing, the TRBD1 call by TCRdb cannot be tested. The CDR3 is 12 residues long. From germline, CDR1 is SQVTM and CDR2 ANQGSEA. This CDR3 reads CSALSGNYEQYF.

This chain's CDR3 is CASSLADRAHGYTF. J is TRBJ1-2 and V is TRBV3-1; TCRdb designates TRBD1, a call that cannot be tested without DNA. The CDR3 totals 14 residues. Germline CDR1 is LGHDT and CDR2 is YNNKEL (reference sequence).

The chain joins TRBV9 to TRBJ2-3; the TRBD2 assignment by TCRdb is unverifiable without DNA. The CDR3 runs 16 residues. Germline V gene sequence: CDR1 SGDLS, CDR2 YYNGEE. CDR3 sequence: CASSVGGGRSTDTQYF. Complete variable domain (other parts from reference TRBV9 and TRBJ2-3): DSGVTQTPKHLITATGQRVTLRCSPRSGDLSVYWYQQSLDQGLQFLIQYYNGEERAKGNILERFSAQQFPDLHSELNLSSLELGDSALYFCASSVGGGRSTDTQYFGPGTRLTVL.

The chain carries TRBV3-1 and TRBJ2-6. Germline loops: CDR1 LGHDT, CDR2 YNNKEL (reference sequence). The CDR3 loop spans 17 amino acids. CDR3 region: CASSPINIASGANVLTF.

The J gene is TRBJ2-3, the V gene TRBV27. Germline V gene lookup returns CDR1 MNHEY and CDR2 SMNVEV (reference sequence). This CDR3 is built from 14 residues. This CDR3 is CASSLAASTDTQYF.

The chain combines TRBV24-1 with TRBJ2-2; no DNA is available, so the TRBD1 call from TCRdb remains unchecked. The length of the CDR3 is 14 residues. Germline V CDR1 and CDR2: KGHDR, SFDVKD. CDR3 sequence: CATRGQGNTGELFF.

This chain uses TRBV6-5 with TRBJ2-2; TCRdb names TRBD1, which stays unverified in the absence of DNA. This CDR3 spans 17 amino acids. The germline gives CDR1 MNHEY, CDR2 SVGAGI. The CDR3 sequence is CASSYPTGGPNTGELFF.

V usage is TRBV5-6 and J usage is TRBJ2-3; the D gene TCRdb calls, TRBD2, cannot be checked with no DNA. CDR3 length equals 16 residues. Germline V lookup: CDR1 SGHDT, CDR2 YYEEEE. This chain's CDR3 is CASSLTSGGSTDTQYF.

The chain employs TRBV25-1 and TRBJ2-1; without DNA, the TCRdb call of TRBD1 cannot be checked. Germline V lookup: CDR1 MGHDK, CDR2 SYGVNS. The CDR3 extends over 12 amino acids. The chain's CDR3 is CATGQGAGEQFF. Full variable domain (outside the CDR3, taken from reference TRBV25-1 and TRBJ2-1): EADIYQTPRYLVIGTGKKITLECSQTMGHDKMYWYQQDPGMELHLIHYSYGVNSTEKGDLSSESTVSRIRTEHFPLTLESARPSHTSQYLCATGQGAGEQFFGPGTRLTVL.

V and J are TRBV20-1 and TRBJ2-3; the D call from TCRdb, TRBD2, cannot be confirmed without DNA. The CDR3 sequence is 16 residues long. Germline CDR1 is DFQATT and CDR2 is SNEGSKA (reference sequence). CDR3 sequence reads: CSARGPSGGVADTQYF.

This chain connects TRBV27 to TRBJ2-3. Germline loops: CDR1 MNHEY, CDR2 SMNVEV (reference sequence). The CDR3 is made up of 13 amino acids. The CDR3 protein is CASSFRGRDTQYF.

The chain is built from TRBV12-3 or TRBV12-4 and TRBJ2-5; without DNA, the TCRdb call of TRBD2 cannot be checked. The CDR3 length is 17 residues. The CDR3 sequence is CASSHTPGGLALVAQYF.

The chain joins TRBV15 to TRBJ2-1. The CDR3 loop spans 15 amino acids. Germline CDR1 and CDR2: LNHNV and YYDKDF (reference sequence). The CDR3 loop is CATSRDKGSYNEQFF.

V usage is TRBV7-2 and J usage is TRBJ2-1; the D call of TRBD2 rests on TCRdb alone, since no DNA is present to check it. This CDR3 contains 15 residues. Germline CDR1 reads SGHTA; CDR2 reads FQGNSA. CDR3 region: CASSSTSGGYNEQFF.

V and J are TRBV7-9 and TRBJ2-7; lacking DNA, the TRBD1 call made by TCRdb goes unchecked. The CDR3 has 16 amino acids. In germline, CDR1 is SEHNR, CDR2 FQNEAQ (reference sequence). CDR3 sequence reads: CASSLGTGSTFYEQYF.